The next 30 T cell receptor beta chains were all read from a single sample in a study of read filtering for tumor transcriptome and immune sequencing. The library was built from roughly 400 ng RNA with molecular barcoded adaptors for alpha/delta and beta/gamma chains. TCRdb recomputed calls from the reads with MiXCR, one row per CDR3 protein. The sample carries about 57,000 distinct CDR3 sequences, approximately 22% recorded once. Sequencing input: a population of CD138-negative cells sorted from bone marrow. These receptors were collected from a donor aged 40 or older with multiple myeloma.

This clonotype was detected ten times or more. The junction departs from the called germline gene at one end, perhaps through a read error. The chain combines TRBV7-7 with TRBJ2-3, with D possibly matching TRBD2 (5 bases). Germline V CDR1 and CDR2: SSHAT, FNYEAQ (reference sequence). The CDR3 totals 15 residues. CDR3 in amino acids: CASSSSSLLADTQYF. Here the CDR3 DNA reads TGTGCTAGCAGCTCGAGCAGCTTACTAGCAGATACGCAGTATTTT.

This clonotype was found many times. The chain recombines TRBV29-1 with TRBJ1-4; 8 bases are shared with TRBD1. The CDR3 is 16 residues long. In germline, CDR1 is SQVTM, CDR2 ANQGSEA. The V segment lost 7 bases and the J segment 4 bases; nucleotides outside the gene matches: 14. The CDR3 bases are TGCAGCGCCGCACTAACGCAGGGGGCCCATAATGAAAAACTGTTTTTT. Translation: CSAALTQGAHNEKLFF. Using reference TRBV29-1 and TRBJ1-4 for the parts outside the CDR3, the full variable domain is SAVISQKPSRDICQRGTSLTIQCQVDSQVTMMFWYRQQPGQSLTLIATANQGSEATYESGFVIDKFPISRPNLTFSTLTVSNMSPEDSSIYLCSAALTQGAHNEKLFFGSGTQLSVL.

This clonotype was observed a handful of times. V is TRBV7-9 and J is TRBJ1-1; D is undetermined. CDR1 SEHNR and CDR2 FQNEAQ come from the germline V gene (reference sequence). This CDR3 contains 14 residues. V gave up 1 base and J gave up 0 bases, with 6 bases separating them. Here the CDR3 reads CASSLVSMNTEAFF. The CDR3 DNA is TGTGCCAGCAGCTTAGTCAGCATGAACACTGAAGCTTTCTTT.

The rearrangement joins TRBV5-1 to TRBJ2-5, with 8 bases matching TRBD1. The CDR3 extends over 14 amino acids. Germline trimming cut 7 bases from V and 5 bases from J; bases unmatched to any gene: 10. CDR1 and CDR2 (germline): SGHRS, YFSETQ. DNA for the CDR3: TGCGCCAGCGCTCCAGGGGGCTATCAGGAGACCCAGTACTTC. This gives the protein CASAPGGYQETQYF.

The sample holds a few counts of this clonotype. The genes are TRBV20-1 and TRBJ1-2; D gene unclear. Between the trimmed V and J ends, which lost 0 bases and 3 bases, there was a span of 8 bases. CDR1 and CDR2 from the germline V gene are DFQATT and SNEGSKA (reference sequence). The CDR3 extends over 13 amino acids. The CDR3 is CSARDQSHYGYTF. The CDR3 region has the DNA TGCAGTGCTAGAGATCAGAGTCACTATGGCTACACCTTC.

In the case of this clonotype: Sequence at one end of the junction differs from germline and may be a read error. The J gene is TRBJ2-7, the V gene TRBV29-1, with 8 bases matching TRBD2. Germline-derived CDR1 and CDR2 are SQVTM and ANQGSEA. This CDR3 region has 15 residues. The DNA of the CDR3 is TGCAGCGTTGAAGGAGCCGCGGGAGGCTCCCACGAGCAGTACTTC. It specifies CSVEGAAGGSHEQYF.

The chain has TRBV19 and TRBJ1-5; D not certain. Per the germline V gene, CDR1 is LNHDA and CDR2 is SQIVND (reference sequence). With 3 bases removed from V and 6 bases from J, the gap between germline ends came to 9 bases. The CDR3 is 13 residues long. CDR3 residues: CASSISVIQPQHF. The CDR3 coding sequence is TGTGCCAGTAGTATTTCGGTGATTCAGCCCCAGCATTTT.

The genes are TRBV5-6 and TRBJ2-1; no reliable D call. The CDR3 runs 12 residues. The germline CDR1 and CDR2 sequences are SGHDT and YYEEEE. The ends were cut back, 1 base at V and 8 bases at J, with 7 bases in the middle. The CDR3 sequence: CASSLRPYEQFF. The CDR3 nucleotides are TGTGCCAGCAGCTTGAGACCATATGAGCAGTTCTTC.

This clonotype was picked up many times. The J gene is TRBJ2-5, the V gene TRBV7-9, with 10 positions matching TRBD2. The CDR3 extends over 15 amino acids. Germline CDR1 is SEHNR and CDR2 is FQNEAQ (reference sequence). The junction had 8 bases not matched to a gene; V was cut back by 5 bases and J by 5 bases. CDR3 loop: CASSPGLAHGETQYF. The CDR3 DNA reads as TGTGCCAGCAGCCCGGGACTAGCGCACGGGGAGACCCAGTACTTC.

Ten or more counts support this clonotype. The chain recombines TRBV28 with TRBJ2-7, with TRBD1 identical over 8 bases. Germline trimming cut 6 bases from V and 5 bases from J; bases unmatched to any gene: 15. Germline assignment: CDR1 MDHEN and CDR2 SYDVKM. This CDR3 has 16 residues. CDR3 bases: TGTGCCAGCAGGACCTGGGTAGGACAGGGTACTCACGAGCAGTACTTC. Amino acid sequence: CASRTWVGQGTHEQYF. The full variable domain, its missing parts supplied by reference TRBV28 and TRBJ2-7, is DVKVTQSSRYLVKRTGEKVFLECVQDMDHENMFWYRQDPGLGLRLIYFSYDVKMKEKGDIPEGYSVSREKKERFSLILESASTNQTSMYLCASRTWVGQGTHEQYFGPGTRLTVT.

This clonotype was found many times. The chain has TRBV3-1 and TRBJ1-1, with TRBD1 as a possible D gene (5 bases). This CDR3 contains 14 residues. The V gene's germline CDR1 is LGHDT and CDR2 YNNKEL (reference sequence). V was shortened by 1 base and J by 4 bases, with 10 bases between the two germline ends. The CDR3 sequence: CASSQGRGGTEAFF. CDR3 in DNA: TGTGCCAGCAGCCAAGGAAGGGGCGGCACTGAAGCTTTCTTT.

This clonotype was seen ten or more times. The V and J genes are TRBV4-2 and TRBJ2-7; TRBD1 might be the D (6 bases). Germline assignment: CDR1 LGHNA and CDR2 YNFKEQ. This CDR3 spans 16 amino acids. V was pared by 5 bases and J by 3 bases, with 20 bases between. CDR3 sequence reads: CASSAKLQGPYYEQYF. The CDR3 nucleotides are TGTGCCAGCAGCGCCAAGCTCCAGGGGCCCTACTACGAGCAGTACTTC.

This clonotype appeared many times. The chain links TRBV24-1 to TRBJ2-2, with D perhaps matching TRBD1 (6 bases). V lost 6 bases and J 3 bases, leaving 13 bases between the germline ends. The CDR3 is 15 amino acids. Germline V gene sequence: CDR1 KGHDR, CDR2 SFDVKD. For the CDR3, the DNA is TGTGCCACCAGTCGTAACAGGGATGACACCGGGGAGCTGTTTTTT. It codes for CATSRNRDDTGELFF.

Many counts were recorded for this clonotype. V gene TRBV2 combines with J gene TRBJ2-3, with a weak D call TRBD1 (6 bases). The length of the CDR3 is 13 residues. Trimming removed 6 bases from V and 2 bases from J, with 9 bases in between. Per germline, CDR1 SNHLY and CDR2 FYNNEI. The CDR3 coding sequence is TGTGCCAGCAGAGGACAGTACACAGATACGCAGTATTTT. It is translated as CASRGQYTDTQYF.

This chain's CDR3 is CASHVLTEAFF. The DNA of the CDR3 is TGTGCCAGCCACGTACTCACTGAAGCTTTCTTT. The chain recombines TRBV7-9 with TRBJ1-1; D not resolved. The CDR3 extends over 11 amino acids. Germline-derived CDR1 and CDR2 are SEHNR and FQNEAQ (reference sequence). The V and J ends lost 8 bases and 4 bases respectively, with 8 bases between them.

This clonotype showed up many times. This chain joins TRBV7-6 and TRBJ2-5; D is unresolved. This CDR3 spans 12 amino acids. Germline assignment: CDR1 SGHVS and CDR2 FNYEAQ. The V end lost 5 bases, the J end lost 7 bases, and 11 bases lay between the germline ends. Here the CDR3 reads CASSTVLGTQYF. DNA for the CDR3: TGTGCCAGCAGCACCGTTCTAGGGACCCAGTACTTC.

With regard to this clonotype: One junction end disagrees with the germline gene, perhaps due to a read error. The chain links TRBV5-4 to TRBJ2-7; 10 bases fit TRBD1. In germline, CDR1 is SGHNT, CDR2 YYREEE (reference sequence). The CDR3 extends over 14 amino acids. CDR3 protein: CASSWTGGLHEHYF. The DNA for the CDR3 is TGTGCCAGCAGCTGGACAGGGGGACTTCACGAGCACTACTTC.

Ten or more counts support this clonotype. The V gene is TRBV9, the J gene TRBJ2-2; 12 bases fit TRBD2. In germline, CDR1 is SGDLS, CDR2 YYNGEE. With 0 bases clipped from V and 2 bases from J, the junction kept 5 bases outside the gene matches. This CDR3 region has 18 residues. The CDR3 coding sequence is TGTGCCAGCAGCGTAGCTAGCGGGAGGGTCAGTAACACCGGGGAGCTGTTTTTT. Amino acids: CASSVASGRVSNTGELFF.

With respect to this clonotype: The junction departs from the called germline gene at one end, perhaps through a read error. The chain combines TRBV6-6 with TRBJ1-1; D may be TRBD1 (5 bases). CDR1 is MNHNY, CDR2 SVGAGI, per germline (reference sequence). The CDR3 spans 13 residues. The CDR3 sequence: CAISGTDTTAAFF. The CDR3 DNA is TGTGCCATCAGCGGGACCGACACCACTGCAGCTTTCTTT.

This clonotype has ten or more counts. The chain is built from TRBV20-1 and TRBJ2-2, with 7 bases aligning to TRBD1. This CDR3 spans 16 amino acids. Per germline, CDR1 DFQATT and CDR2 SNEGSKA (reference sequence). V was clipped by 3 bases and J by 7 bases; unmatched bases: 14. CDR3 protein: CSASLPGLGGFGELFF. The CDR3 coding sequence is TGCAGTGCTAGTCTCCCGGGATTAGGGGGCTTCGGGGAGCTGTTTTTT.

At least ten counts were recorded for this clonotype. V is TRBV5-6 and J is TRBJ2-6; the D is unclear. Germline CDR1 reads SGHDT; CDR2 reads YYEEEE. V was trimmed by 0 bases and J by 0 bases, leaving 13 bases between them. The CDR3 has 18 amino acids. The CDR3 region has the DNA TGTGCCAGCAGCTTGGGGGTCGGGCAGCTCTCTGGGGCCAACGTCCTGACTTTC. This encodes CASSLGVGQLSGANVLTF.

This clonotype was detected ten times or more. This sequence joins TRBV2 and TRBJ1-5; D uncertain. The V gene lost 4 bases and the J gene lost 4 bases, with 11 bases spanning the gap. The V gene's germline CDR1 is SNHLY and CDR2 FYNNEI. CDR3 length: 14 residues. CDR3 region: CASSGRFDNQPQHF. In DNA form, the CDR3 reads TGTGCCAGCAGTGGACGGTTTGATAATCAGCCCCAGCATTTT.

This clonotype occurred many times. The chain's CDR3 is CASSAPVSLNSPLHF. The CDR3 coding sequence is TGTGCCAGCAGCGCCCCGGTTTCACTAAATTCACCCCTCCACTTT. The chain joins TRBV7-2 to TRBJ1-6, with no clear D. Germline-derived CDR1 and CDR2 are SGHTA and FQGNSA. This CDR3 contains 15 residues. V shed 5 bases and J shed 7 bases, with 15 bases lying between them.

This clonotype was counted many times. CDR3 coding DNA: TGTGCCAGCAGATGGGGGCCGAACACCGGGGAGCTGTTTTTT. Its protein product is CASRWGPNTGELFF. V usage is TRBV27 and J usage is TRBJ2-2; TRBD1 might be the D (6 bases). Trimming removed 6 bases from V and 0 bases from J, with 8 bases in between. Per the germline V gene, CDR1 is MNHEY and CDR2 is SMNVEV (reference sequence). CDR3 size: 14 residues.

This clonotype was detected many times. This chain links TRBV2 with TRBJ2-1; 9 nucleotides line up with TRBD2. The CDR3 length is 13 residues. The V and J ends lost 7 bases and 5 bases, in that order; junction bases with no gene match: 3. Germline-derived CDR1 and CDR2 are SNHLY and FYNNEI. The CDR3 here is CASKSGRNNEQFF. In nucleotides, the CDR3 is TGTGCCAGCAAAAGCGGGAGGAACAATGAGCAGTTCTTC.

V and J are TRBV7-9 and TRBJ2-2; tentative D call: TRBD2 (6 bases). V lost 0 bases to trimming and J lost 7 bases, with 15 bases between them. CDR3 size: 16 residues. Germline V gene data show CDR1 as SEHNR and CDR2 as FQNEAQ (reference sequence). The CDR3: CASSLAPGGWLGELFF. Here the CDR3 DNA reads TGTGCCAGCAGCTTAGCCCCCGGGGGATGGCTCGGGGAGCTGTTTTTT. The full variable domain, rest sourced from reference TRBV7-9 and TRBJ2-2, is DTGVSQNPRHKITKRGQNVTFRCDPISEHNRLYWYRQTLGQGPEFLTYFQNEAQLEKSRLLSDRFSAERPKGSFSTLEIQRTEQGDSAMYLCASSLAPGGWLGELFFGEGSRLTVL.

About this clonotype itself: The junction does not match germline at one end; this may be a read error. J is TRBJ2-1 and V is TRBV14; D remains unclear. Germline-derived CDR1 and CDR2 are SGHDN and FVKESK. This CDR3 is built from 14 residues. The CDR3 loop is CASSHLDFYNERFF. As DNA, the CDR3 is TGCGCCAGCAGCCATCTAGACTTCTACAATGAGCGGTTCTTC.

This clonotype was seen at least ten times. This chain links TRBV28 with TRBJ2-7, with 8 positions matching TRBD1. With 2 bases clipped from V and 5 bases from J, the junction kept 2 bases outside the gene matches. This CDR3 region has 13 residues. The germline gives CDR1 MDHEN, CDR2 SYDVKM. CDR3 region: CASSLTGGNEQYF. The CDR3 nucleotides are TGTGCCAGCAGTTTAACAGGGGGTAACGAGCAGTACTTC.

The chain carries TRBV3-1 and TRBJ1-1; TRBD1 aligns across 8 bases. V dropped 0 bases and J dropped 5; count of bases not matched to a gene: 8. CDR3 length: 16 amino acids. Germline V gene sequence: CDR1 LGHDT, CDR2 YNNKEL (reference sequence). CDR3 sequence reads: CASSQETGVSWTEAFF. The CDR3 bases are TGTGCCAGCAGCCAAGAGACAGGGGTTTCGTGGACTGAAGCTTTCTTT.

To note about this clonotype: This clone may be a read error of a much larger clone one base away. The CDR3 DNA sequence: TGTGCCAGCAGCTTAATGGGGTCTTATACAGAGACCCAGTACTTC. Amino acid sequence: CASSLMGSYTETQYF. The V and J genes are TRBV7-2 and TRBJ2-5, with D uncertain. The CDR3 contains 15 residues. V dropped 2 bases and J dropped 4 bases, with 14 bases sitting between them. CDR1 and CDR2 (germline): SGHTA, FQGNSA.